These 14 T cell receptor beta chains came from one sample sequenced in a study of T cell responses to AZD1222 COVID-19 vaccine. Method: immunoSEQ multiplex PCR; TCRdb's copy keeps in-frame clones and lacks some. The table shows more than 100,000 clones, with roughly 84% occurring only once. Sequences were derived from peripheral blood, sampled on day 0 of AZD1222 vaccination. The receptors here all came from an adult in good health.

This clone was counted once. This chain links TRBV6-5 with TRBJ1-2; 7 nucleotides agree with TRBD1. Germline-derived CDR1 and CDR2 are MNHEY and SVGAGI. CDR3 length equals 15 residues. With V trimmed by 7 bases and J by 5 bases, 13 bases remained unmatched. The CDR3 reads CASTHRGQHPYGYTF. Here the CDR3 DNA reads TGTGCCAGCACCCACCGGGGACAGCACCCTTATGGCTACACCTTC.

The chain combines TRBV4-1 with TRBJ2-5; no reliable D call. V was trimmed by 3 bases and J by 5 bases, leaving 19 bases between them. CDR3 length equals 16 residues. Germline CDR1 and CDR2: MGHRA and YSYEKL. Here the CDR3 DNA reads TGCGCCAGCAGCCATTGTGGGGTTCAGAACGGTGAGACCCAGTACTTC. This sequence encodes CASSHCGVQNGETQYF.

The J gene is TRBJ2-3, the V gene TRBV10-3; D uncertain. This CDR3 contains 14 residues. Germline V gene sequence: CDR1 ENHRY, CDR2 SYGVKD. The V gene lost 7 bases and the J gene lost 2 bases, with 13 bases spanning the gap. The CDR3 region is CAIKSVGTTDTQYF. The CDR3, as DNA: TGTGCCATCAAGTCAGTAGGAACCACAGATACGCAGTATTTT.

The chain employs TRBV6-5 and TRBJ2-3; 11 bases are a match to TRBD2. Trimming at V came to 4 bases and at J to 5 bases, leaving 5 bases not matched to a gene. The CDR3 totals 15 residues. Germline values: CDR1 MNHEY, CDR2 SVGAGI. As DNA, the CDR3 is TGTGCCAGCAGTTTTAGCGGGGGGGCCGGAGATACGCAGTATTTT. Translation gives CASSFSGGAGDTQYF.

This sequence joins TRBV19 and TRBJ1-4; tentative D call: TRBD1 (6 bases). The V gene's germline CDR1 is LNHDA and CDR2 SQIVND (reference sequence). With 2 bases removed from V and 7 bases from J, the gap between germline ends came to 11 bases. The CDR3 totals 14 residues. CDR3 amino acids: CASSISGVGEKLFF. Here the CDR3 DNA reads TGTGCCAGTAGTATATCAGGGGTCGGTGAAAAACTGTTTTTT. Complete variable domain (other parts from reference TRBV19 and TRBJ1-4): DGGITQSPKYLFRKEGQNVTLSCEQNLNHDAMYWYRQDPGQGLRLIYYSQIVNDFQKGDIAEGYSVSREKKESFPLTVTSAQKNPTAFYLCASSISGVGEKLFFGSGTQLSVL.

The V and J genes are TRBV5-1 and TRBJ2-7; TRBD1 matches at 8 bases. CDR3 length: 14 amino acids. V lost 3 bases and J lost 3; bases outside the gene matches: 5. From germline, CDR1 is SGHRS and CDR2 YFSETQ. The CDR3 reads CASSSRTGNYEQYF. CDR3 coding DNA: TGCGCCAGCAGCTCCCGGACAGGGAACTACGAGCAGTACTTC.

The chain combines TRBV12-5 with TRBJ1-1, with unresolved D. This CDR3 spans 13 amino acids. Germline V gene sequence: CDR1 LGHNT, CDR2 FRNRAP. Trimming stripped 2 bases from V and 6 bases from J, with 10 bases between. This CDR3 reads CASGLRAASEAFF. For the CDR3, the DNA is TGTGCTAGTGGTTTGCGGGCAGCTTCTGAAGCTTTCTTT.

The V and J genes are TRBV6-5 and TRBJ2-7; D gene uncertain. The CDR3 has 10 amino acids. The V end was cut by 6 bases, the J end by 5 bases, with 5 bases between. CDR1 is MNHEY and CDR2 is SVGAGI in the germline V gene. The CDR3 sequence is CASRGDEQYF. CDR3 DNA: TGTGCCAGCAGAGGAGACGAGCAGTACTTC.

The chain carries TRBV18 and TRBJ1-1; a possible D gene is TRBD1 (6 bases). Germline loops: CDR1 KGHSH, CDR2 LQKENI. This CDR3 spans 15 amino acids. Trimming cost V 3 bases and J 6 bases, with 17 bases left between them. The CDR3 bases are TGTGCCAGCTCACCGGTCTTGGGGGCTAGCGCTGAAGCTTTCTTT. Its translation: CASSPVLGASAEAFF.

The chain recombines TRBV18 with TRBJ1-2; D call uncertain. CDR1 and CDR2 from the germline V gene are KGHSH and LQKENI. The CDR3 covers 15 residues. V was shortened by 2 bases and J by 6 bases, with 16 bases between the two germline ends. DNA for the CDR3: TGTGCCAGCTCACCAGAGCGGAGCGTTTTCGATGGCTACACCTTC. The encoded protein is CASSPERSVFDGYTF.

The chain combines TRBV11-2 with TRBJ2-7, with 8 nucleotides matching TRBD2. The CDR3 runs 17 residues. Per germline, CDR1 SGHAT and CDR2 FQNNGV. Unmatched junction bases numbered 13, after V lost 4 bases and J lost 2 bases. CDR3 sequence: CASSSRSERGQAYEQYF. In nucleotides, the CDR3 is TGTGCCAGCAGCTCCAGGAGCGAGCGGGGGCAAGCCTACGAGCAGTACTTC. Full variable domain (outside the CDR3, taken from reference TRBV11-2 and TRBJ2-7): EAGVAQSPRYKIIEKRQSVAFWCNPISGHATLYWYQQILGQGPKLLIQFQNNGVVDDSQLPKDRFSAERLKGVDSTLKIQPAKLEDSAVYLCASSSRSERGQAYEQYFGPGTRLTVT.

Here the CDR3 reads CASSQDNLLAGRYNEQFF. DNA of the CDR3: TGTGCCAGCAGCCAGGATAATCTACTAGCGGGGAGATACAATGAGCAGTTCTTC. V gene TRBV4-2 combines with J gene TRBJ2-1, with 10 nucleotides matching TRBD2. The V gene end was trimmed by 3 bases and the J gene end by 4 bases; junction bases not matched to a gene: 12. Germline CDR1 reads LGHNA; CDR2 reads YNFKEQ. CDR3 length: 18 amino acids.

The V call is TRBV5-1, the J call TRBJ1-2, with D possibly being TRBD1 (5 bases). V dropped 4 bases and J dropped 5 bases, with 21 bases sitting between them. This CDR3 is built from 16 residues. The V gene's germline CDR1 is SGHRS and CDR2 YFSETQ. CDR3 in amino acids: CASSPDPAGRRYGYTF. For the CDR3, the DNA is TGCGCCAGCAGCCCCGATCCTGCGGGGCGCCGGTATGGCTACACCTTC.

The V and J genes are TRBV9 and TRBJ1-1; perhaps TRBD1 as D (5 bases). CDR3 length: 13 residues. CDR1 is SGDLS, CDR2 YYNGEE, per germline. V was cut by 3 bases and J by 11 bases, with 17 bases left in between. The CDR3 DNA follows: TGTGCCAGCAGCGGCCCCGAGGGGCGGAGGGCTTTCTTT. Translation gives CASSGPEGRRAFF.